This T cell receptor beta chain was sequenced in a study of T cells in Graves' hyperthyroidism and ophthalmopathy. The source material, RNA transcripts, was used to amplify TCR beta CDR3 regions. The TCR CDR3 was amplified in a first-round RT-PCR using the HTBI primer set. One entry per CDR3 protein results from TCRdb running MiXCR on the multiplex PCR reads. The sample yields 600,000 to 850,000 distinct CDR3 sequences, 18% seen once. For this clonotype: The target antigen is unknown.

Germline CDR1 is MNHEY and CDR2 is SMNVEV (reference sequence). J gave up 0 bases and V 7 bases, and 6 bases lay outside the gene matches. The CDR3 contains 15 residues. Regarding the study as a whole: With a median lead of approximately 6.4 months before onset, the model predicted ophthalmopathy. Clonotypes that were expanded in thyroid above 0.001 mostly appeared in blood too.

Newly diagnosed patients aged 18 to 65 had hyperthyroidism of under 2 months' duration. Blood sampling occurred at first hyperthyroidism diagnosis, ahead of any ophthalmopathy symptoms. The receptor was derived from a woman in her 50s with Graves' hyperthyroidism that later progressed to Graves' ophthalmopathy. Source material: blood. The chain links TRBV27 to TRBJ2-3, with 8 bases that match TRBD2. The CDR3 reads CASMVRGASTDTQYF. CDR3 nucleotide sequence: TGTGCCAGCATGGTGCGGGGGGCGAGCACAGATACGCAGTATTTT.